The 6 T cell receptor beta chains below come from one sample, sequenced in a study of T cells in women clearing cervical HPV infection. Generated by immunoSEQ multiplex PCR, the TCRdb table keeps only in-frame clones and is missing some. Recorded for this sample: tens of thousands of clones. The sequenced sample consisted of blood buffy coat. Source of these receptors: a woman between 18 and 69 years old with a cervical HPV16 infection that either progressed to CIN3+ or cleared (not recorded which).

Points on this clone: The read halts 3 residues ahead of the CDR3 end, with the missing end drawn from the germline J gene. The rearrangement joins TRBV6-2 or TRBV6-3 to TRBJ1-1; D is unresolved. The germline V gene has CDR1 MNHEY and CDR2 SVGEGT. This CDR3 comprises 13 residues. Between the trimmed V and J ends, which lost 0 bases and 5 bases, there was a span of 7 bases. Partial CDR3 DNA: TGTGCCAGCAGTTACTCGACGGGGACTGAA. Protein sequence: CASSYSTGTE. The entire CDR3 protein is CASSYSTGTEAFF.

The CDR3 protein is CASSLTDSYEQYF. The sequenced CDR3 bases are TGTGCCAGCAGCTTAACAGATTCCTACGAG. The chain couples TRBV7-2 to TRBJ2-7; D not resolved. The read terminates 3 residues ahead of where the CDR3 ends, so the germline J gene completes it. From germline, CDR1 is SGHTA and CDR2 FQGNSA. The CDR3 runs 13 residues. V dropped 2 bases and J dropped 1 base, with 6 bases sitting between them.

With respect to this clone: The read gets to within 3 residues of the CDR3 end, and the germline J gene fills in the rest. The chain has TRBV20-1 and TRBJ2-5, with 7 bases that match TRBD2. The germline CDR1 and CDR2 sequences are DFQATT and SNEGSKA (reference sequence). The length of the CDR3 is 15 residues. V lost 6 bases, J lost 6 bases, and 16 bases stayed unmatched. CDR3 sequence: CSALPPGGGLQTQYF. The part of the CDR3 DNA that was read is TGCAGTGCCCTACCCCCTGGCGGGGGTTTACAGACC.

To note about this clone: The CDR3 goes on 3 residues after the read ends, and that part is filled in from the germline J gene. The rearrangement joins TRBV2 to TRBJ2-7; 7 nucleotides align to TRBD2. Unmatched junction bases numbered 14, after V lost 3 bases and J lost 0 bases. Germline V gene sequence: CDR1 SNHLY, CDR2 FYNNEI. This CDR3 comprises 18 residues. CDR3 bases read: TGTGCCAGCAGTGAGAGGCTCCGAAGGGAGGGGCACTCCTACGAG. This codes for CASSERLRREGHSYE. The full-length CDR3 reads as CASSERLRREGHSYEQYF.

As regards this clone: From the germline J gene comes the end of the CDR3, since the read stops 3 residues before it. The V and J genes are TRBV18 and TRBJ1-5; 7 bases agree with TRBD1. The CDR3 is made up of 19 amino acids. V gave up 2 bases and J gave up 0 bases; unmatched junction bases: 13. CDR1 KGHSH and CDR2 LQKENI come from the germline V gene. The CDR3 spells CASSPLVETGIYSNQPQHF. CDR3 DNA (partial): TGTGCCAGCTCACCATTGGTCGAGACAGGGATTTATAGCAATCAGCCC.

The sequenced part of the CDR3 DNA is TGTGCCAGCAGCTTATACCTCCGGGATACG. As protein: CASSLYLRDT. The full CDR3 protein reads CASSLYLRDTQYF. The genes are TRBV7-3 and TRBJ2-3; D is ambiguous. The CDR3 end lies 3 residues beyond the end of the read and is filled in from the germline J gene. Trimming pared 2 bases from V and 6 bases from J, leaving 9 bases between. The CDR3 is 13 residues long. Germline values: CDR1 SGHTA, CDR2 FQGTGA.